This TCR beta chain was identified in a study of human T cells and chemical hapten exposure. Indicated time point: patch test 1, 2 weeks after DPC sensitization. The treatment here: therapeutic diphenylcyclopropenone sensitization with weekly scalp DPC. MiXCR was run by TCRdb on the RACE reads, yielding one entry per CDR3 protein. The sample has about 120,000 distinct CDR3 sequences; 9.5% to 13% are singletons. Germline V CDR1 and CDR2: SGHRS, YFSETQ. CDR3 size: 14 residues. Trimming removed 2 bases at V and 9 bases at J, with 12 bases between. This clonotype was seen ten or more times. The rearrangement links TRBV5-1 to TRBJ1-6, with D tentatively TRBD1 (6 bases). This specimen consisted of whole blood, obtained in connection with sensitization to the hapten diphenylcyclopropenone (DPC). This clonotype was sampled from a woman in her fifties or sixties with alopecia areata. Some clones in this sample may be carry-over from other donors' samples. This chain's CDR3 is CASSFGQQGSPLHF. CDR3 sequence (DNA): TGCGCCAGCAGCTTCGGACAGCAGGGTTCACCCCTCCACTTT.